Each of the 22 T cell receptor beta chains below was sequenced from the same sample in a study of T-cell memory formation after mild COVID-19. TCRdb reprocessed the 5' RACE reads via MiXCR and lists one record per CDR3 protein. The sample carries under 350,000 distinct CDR3 sequences, 15% to 20% recorded once. Sequencing used PBMCs or a T cell subset sorted from them (not recorded which). These receptors all come from a young man who had mild COVID-19 (a few samples of this study predate the infection). Cell type and time point are not known.

The V gene is TRBV3-1, the J gene TRBJ2-5; D is unresolved. V was pared by 0 bases and J by 2 bases, with 10 bases between. The germline gives CDR1 LGHDT, CDR2 YNNKEL (reference sequence). This CDR3 contains 15 residues. The DNA for the CDR3 is TGTGCCAGCAGCCAAGATCTTCACCCTCAAGAGACCCAGTACTTC. Translated: CASSQDLHPQETQYF.

This clonotype was counted only a few times. The V call is TRBV12-3 or TRBV12-4, the J call TRBJ2-3; TRBD2 aligns across 12 bases. V was pared by 3 bases and J by 5 bases, with 6 bases of the junction left unmatched. This CDR3 has 16 amino acids. The CDR3 reads CASSFLAGGHKDTQYF. CDR3 nucleotide sequence: TGTGCCAGCAGTTTCCTAGCGGGGGGGCATAAAGATACGCAGTATTTT.

This clonotype appeared a few times. Here the CDR3 DNA reads TGTGCCAGCAGTTACTCGCCGACTAGCGGGGGTTCCACAGATACGCAGTATTTT. Translation gives CASSYSPTSGGSTDTQYF. The chain is built from TRBV6-5 and TRBJ2-3; 12 bases fit TRBD2. The CDR3 covers 18 residues. From germline, CDR1 is MNHEY and CDR2 SVGAGI. Trimming removed 0 bases from V and 2 bases from J; junction bases left unmatched: 6.

This clonotype was seen a few times. The chain recombines TRBV6-6 with TRBJ1-2; D gene uncertain. Germline CDR1 MNHNY, CDR2 SVGAGI (reference sequence). V gave up 0 bases and J gave up 5 bases, with 1 base separating them. The CDR3 runs to 11 residues. The CDR3 DNA reads TGTGCCAGCAGTTACTCTTATGGCTACACCTTC. This gives the protein CASSYSYGYTF.

This clonotype was seen a handful of times. The chain couples TRBV6-4 to TRBJ2-1; TRBD1 matches 7 bases. Germline CDR1 and CDR2: MRHNA and SNTAGT. V trimming: 0 bases; J trimming: 6 bases; junction bases outside the gene matches: 2. This CDR3 is 14 amino acids long. This CDR3 is CASSDSPGGNEQFF. Written as DNA, the CDR3 is TGTGCCAGCAGTGACTCCCCAGGGGGCAATGAGCAGTTCTTC.

CDR3 sequence (DNA): TGTGCCAGCAGTGGGTGGGACACTGGAATTGAAAATTCACCCCTCCACTTT. It is translated as CASSGWDTGIENSPLHF. This chain joins TRBV25-1 and TRBJ1-6; D is possibly TRBD1 (6 bases). This CDR3 comprises 17 residues. Germline V gives CDR1 MGHDK, CDR2 SYGVNS. V dropped 4 bases and J dropped 7 bases, with 20 bases sitting between them.

This clonotype has ten or more counts. The chain couples TRBV7-2 to TRBJ2-3; D gene ambiguous. The germline V gene encodes CDR1 SGHTA and CDR2 FQGNSA. Trimming took off 5 bases at V and 4 bases at J, with 19 bases between the two ends. CDR3 length equals 16 residues. The CDR3 reads CASSPFSDVLPDTQYF. As DNA, the CDR3 is TGTGCCAGCAGCCCTTTCAGTGACGTACTCCCAGATACGCAGTATTTT.

There are a few counts of this clonotype. This rearrangement joins TRBV30 to TRBJ1-6; 9 nucleotides match TRBD1. CDR1 is GTSNPN and CDR2 is SVGIG in the germline V gene (reference sequence). J was trimmed by 9 bases and V by 6 bases; bases with no gene match: 12. CDR3 length: 15 residues. The CDR3 sequence: CACIGTGRYGSPLHF. CDR3 DNA: TGTGCCTGCATAGGGACAGGGCGCTACGGTTCACCCCTCCACTTT. The variable domain in full, completed from reference TRBV30 and TRBJ1-6, reads SQTIHQWPATLVQPVGSPLSLECTVEGTSNPNLYWYRQAAGRGLQLLFYSVGIGQISSEVPQNLSASRPQDRQFILSSKKLLLSDSGFYLCACIGTGRYGSPLHFGNGTRLTVT.

This clonotype has a handful of counts. The chain carries TRBV20-1 and TRBJ2-7; D remains ambiguous. V lost 6 bases and J lost 4, with 10 bases in between. The CDR3 loop spans 11 amino acids. Germline CDR1 is DFQATT and CDR2 is SNEGSKA (reference sequence). CDR3 sequence: CSAKPSYEQYF. CDR3 nucleotides: TGCAGTGCAAAGCCGTCTTACGAGCAGTACTTC.

This rearrangement joins TRBV11-2 to TRBJ1-5, with TRBD1 identical over 10 bases. The V segment lost 4 bases and the J segment 7 bases; nucleotides outside the gene matches: 1. The CDR3 has 13 amino acids. Germline CDR1 is SGHAT and CDR2 is FQNNGV. In nucleotides, the CDR3 is TGTGCCAGCAGCTGGGACAGGGGCCAGCCCCAGCATTTT. This codes for CASSWDRGQPQHF. The whole variable domain, remainder taken from reference TRBV11-2 and TRBJ1-5, is EAGVAQSPRYKIIEKRQSVAFWCNPISGHATLYWYQQILGQGPKLLIQFQNNGVVDDSQLPKDRFSAERLKGVDSTLKIQPAKLEDSAVYLCASSWDRGQPQHFGDGTRLSIL.

The chain combines TRBV7-2 with TRBJ2-3; maybe TRBD2 (5 bases). Trimming left V 4 bases short and J 0 bases short, with 14 bases between. In germline, CDR1 is SGHTA, CDR2 FQGNSA. This CDR3 has 16 residues. The CDR3 DNA is TGTGCCAGCAGCTGGAGGTCTACTTTTAGCACAGATACGCAGTATTTT. Translation gives CASSWRSTFSTDTQYF.

V and J are TRBV5-1 and TRBJ2-1; D unclear. Germline CDR1 and CDR2: SGHRS and YFSETQ. The V end was cut by 4 bases, the J end by 8 bases, with 10 bases between. The CDR3 totals 12 residues. The CDR3 spells CASSPSYDEQFF. As DNA, the CDR3 is TGCGCCAGCAGCCCCTCTTATGATGAGCAGTTCTTC.

The rearrangement links TRBV28 to TRBJ1-4; D is perhaps TRBD1 (5 bases). The CDR3 runs 14 residues. The V end lost 3 bases, the J end lost 8 bases, and 13 bases lay between the germline ends. CDR1 is MDHEN and CDR2 is SYDVKM in the germline V gene. The CDR3 nucleotides are TGTGCCAGCAGTTTGTTTATGGGGACCGAAAAACTGTTTTTT. Protein sequence: CASSLFMGTEKLFF.

This clonotype was seen only a few times. Here the CDR3 reads CASSYSGLVEAFF. CDR3 sequence (DNA): TGTGCCAGCAGTTACTCGGGGTTGGTTGAAGCTTTCTTT. The J gene is TRBJ1-1, the V gene TRBV6-2 or TRBV6-3, with D unresolved. Trimming took 0 bases from V and 7 from J, leaving 9 bases between them. The CDR3 sequence is 13 residues long. CDR1 is MNHEY and CDR2 is SVGEGT in the germline V gene.

The chain uses TRBV12-3 or TRBV12-4 and TRBJ1-6; D call uncertain. Between the trimmed V and J ends, which lost 5 bases and 10 bases, there was a span of 15 bases. This CDR3 contains 14 residues. CDR3 sequence: CASSPLGNESPLHF. CDR3 coding DNA: TGTGCCAGCAGTCCGCTCGGGAATGAGTCACCCCTCCACTTT.

The chain combines TRBV5-1 with TRBJ1-2, with D unclear. The ends were cut back, 3 bases at V and 7 bases at J, with 19 bases in the middle. This CDR3 region has 15 residues. CDR1 is SGHRS, CDR2 YFSETQ, per germline. CDR3 sequence reads: CASSSATSDGAGYTF. For the CDR3, the DNA is TGCGCCAGCAGCTCCGCCACTTCCGACGGCGCTGGCTACACCTTC.

This clonotype was seen more than once but under ten times. This chain links TRBV20-1 with TRBJ2-3; D perhaps matches TRBD2 (6 bases). Germline V gives CDR1 DFQATT, CDR2 SNEGSKA (reference sequence). The CDR3 is 13 residues long. V was pared by 5 bases and J by 2 bases, with 11 bases between. The CDR3 loop is CSADGEDTDTQYF. In DNA form, the CDR3 reads TGCAGTGCTGACGGGGAGGACACAGATACGCAGTATTTT.

The J gene is TRBJ2-3, the V gene TRBV6-6, with D tentatively TRBD1 (5 bases). Germline V CDR1 and CDR2: MNHNY, SVGAGI (reference sequence). The germline V and J ends were trimmed by 5 bases and 2 bases, with 17 bases remaining between them. This CDR3 is 16 amino acids long. CDR3 coding DNA: TGTGCCAGCAGTCCCCCTCGTTTCAGGGACACAGATACGCAGTATTTT. Amino acid sequence: CASSPPRFRDTDTQYF.

This clonotype turned up a few times. The J gene is TRBJ2-7, the V gene TRBV4-3; TRBD1 is a possible D gene (6 bases). V was trimmed by 0 bases and J by 6 bases, leaving 27 bases between them. CDR1 LGHNA and CDR2 YSLEER come from the germline V gene. The CDR3 is 19 residues long. The DNA for the CDR3 is TGCGCCAGCAGCCAAGATGTCCCGCGGCAGGGGCGGCTACCACCCGAGCAGTACTTC. This translates into CASSQDVPRQGRLPPEQYF.

This clonotype appeared a few times. The CDR3, as DNA: TGTGCCAGCAGTCTACGAGACAGGGACTATGGCTACACCTTC. Its translation: CASSLRDRDYGYTF. J is TRBJ1-2 and V is TRBV2, with 7 bases that match TRBD1. The V and J ends lost 5 bases and 3 bases, in that order; junction bases with no gene match: 6. Per germline, CDR1 SNHLY and CDR2 FYNNEI. The CDR3 length is 14 residues.

There are a few counts of this clonotype. The chain recombines TRBV5-1 with TRBJ2-1; maybe TRBD1 (5 bases). CDR1 and CDR2 from the germline V gene are SGHRS and YFSETQ. This CDR3 is built from 15 residues. Trimming shortened V by 3 bases and J by 7 bases, and 17 bases separated the two germline ends. The CDR3 region is CASSSEVGLGNEQFF. The DNA for the CDR3 is TGCGCCAGCAGCTCTGAGGTGGGGCTGGGAAATGAGCAGTTCTTC.

The CDR3 region is CASEQGAGTGELFF. For the CDR3, the DNA is TGTGCCAGCGAACAGGGGGCCGGCACCGGGGAGCTGTTTTTT. The chain is built from TRBV2 and TRBJ2-2, with 9 bases identical to TRBD1. Per the germline V gene, CDR1 is SNHLY and CDR2 is FYNNEI. The CDR3 is made up of 14 amino acids. Unmatched junction bases numbered 5, after V lost 8 bases and J lost 4 bases.